This TCR beta chain comes out of a study of control samples from healthy donors and cancer patients. Only in-frame clones appear in the TCRdb table, and some are missing; sequencing was by immunoSEQ multiplex PCR. The sample yields 120,000 or so clones, around nine tenths seen once. The CDR3 extends over 12 amino acids. The V end was cut by 6 bases, the J end by 8 bases, with 8 bases between. Looked up from germline, CDR1 is SNHLY and CDR2 is FYNNEI. The sequence was obtained from a man younger than 40 in good health. The chain recombines TRBV2 with TRBJ1-6; D is unresolved. Sequencing was done on a sample of blood. The CDR3 here is CASREDDSPLHF. The DNA for the CDR3 is TGTGCCAGCAGAGAGGATGATTCACCCCTCCACTTT.